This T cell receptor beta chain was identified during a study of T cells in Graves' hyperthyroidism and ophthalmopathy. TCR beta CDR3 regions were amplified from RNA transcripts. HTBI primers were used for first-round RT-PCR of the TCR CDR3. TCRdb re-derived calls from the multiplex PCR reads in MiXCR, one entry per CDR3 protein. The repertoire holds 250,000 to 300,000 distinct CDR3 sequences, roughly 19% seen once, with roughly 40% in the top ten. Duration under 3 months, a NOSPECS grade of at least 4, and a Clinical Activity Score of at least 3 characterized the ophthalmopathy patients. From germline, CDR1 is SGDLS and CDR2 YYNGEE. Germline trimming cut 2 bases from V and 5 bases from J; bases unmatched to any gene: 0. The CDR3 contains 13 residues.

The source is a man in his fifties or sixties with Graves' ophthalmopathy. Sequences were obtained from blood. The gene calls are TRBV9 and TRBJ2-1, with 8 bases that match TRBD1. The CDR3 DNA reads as TGTGCCAGCAGCGTGACAGGGGACAATGAGCAGTTCTTC. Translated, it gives CASSVTGDNEQFF.